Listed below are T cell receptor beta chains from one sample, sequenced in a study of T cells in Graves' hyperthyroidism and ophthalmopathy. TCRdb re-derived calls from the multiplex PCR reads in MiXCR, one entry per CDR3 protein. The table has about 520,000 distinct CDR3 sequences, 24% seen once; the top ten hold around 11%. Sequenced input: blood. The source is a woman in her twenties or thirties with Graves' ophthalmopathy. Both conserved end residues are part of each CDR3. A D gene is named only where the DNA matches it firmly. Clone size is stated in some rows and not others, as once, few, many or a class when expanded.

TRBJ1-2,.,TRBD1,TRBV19,CASSYTTGGIYGYTF,TGTGCCAGTAGTTACACCACAGGGGGCATCTATGGCTACACCTTC
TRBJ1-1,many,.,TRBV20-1,CSARFSGAKGMNTEAFF,TGCAGTGCTAGGTTCTCAGGGGCGAAGGGCATGAACACTGAAGCTTTCTTT
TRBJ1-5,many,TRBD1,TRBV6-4,CASSDSLRTGERQPQHF,TGTGCCAGCAGTGACTCTCTCCGGACAGGTGAACGTCAGCCCCAGCATTTT
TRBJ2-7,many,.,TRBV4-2,CASSQDNERSSYEQYF,TGTGCCAGCAGCCAAGATAATGAAAGGAGCTCCTACGAGCAGTACTTC
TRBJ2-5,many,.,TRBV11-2,CASSLLGGQETQYF,TGTGCCAGCAGCTTACTAGGGGGTCAAGAGACCCAGTACTTC
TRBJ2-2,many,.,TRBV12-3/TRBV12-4,CASSPGRTGELFF,TGTGCCAGCAGTCCGGGGCGGACCGGGGAGCTGTTTTTT
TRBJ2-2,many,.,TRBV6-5,CASSSGGFGELFF,TGTGCCAGCAGTTCTGGGGGTTTCGGGGAGCTGTTTTTT
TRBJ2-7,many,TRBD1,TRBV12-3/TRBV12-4,CASVRDRGAEQYF,TGTGCCAGCGTTCGGGACAGGGGTGCCGAGCAGTACTTC
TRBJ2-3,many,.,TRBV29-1,CSVSAAGIGTDTQYF,TGCAGCGTTTCCGCCGCCGGGATCGGCACAGATACGCAGTATTTT
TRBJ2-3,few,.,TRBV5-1,CASSLGALPNTQYF,TGCGCCAGCAGCTTGGGTGCCCTACCGAATACGCAGTATTTT
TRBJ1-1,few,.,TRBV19,CASSRDTYTEAFF,TGTGCCAGTAGTCGAGACACCTACACTGAAGCTTTCTTT
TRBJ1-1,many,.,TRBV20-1,CSAREVAGRNTEAFF,TGCAGTGCTAGAGAGGTAGCAGGGAGAAACACTGAAGCTTTCTTT
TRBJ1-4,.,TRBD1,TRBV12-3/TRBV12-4,CASSFAGGDEKLFF,TGTGCCAGCAGTTTTGCAGGGGGTGACGAAAAACTGTTTTTT
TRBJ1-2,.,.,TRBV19,CANSRLLRAAPFYGYTF,TGTGCCAACTCCCGTCTACTGAGAGCCGCCCCGTTCTATGGCTACACCTTC
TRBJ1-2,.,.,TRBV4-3,CASSQEQGIYGYTF,TGCGCCAGCAGCCAAGAACAGGGTATTTATGGCTACACCTTC
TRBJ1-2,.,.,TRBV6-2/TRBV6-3,CATVARDYLEGYGYTF,TGTGCCACCGTCGCCCGGGACTACCTCGAGGGCTATGGCTACACCTTC
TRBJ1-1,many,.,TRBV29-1,CSVGGTENTEAFF,TGCAGCGTTGGGGGGACGGAGAACACTGAAGCTTTCTTT
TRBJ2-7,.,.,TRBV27,CASSYATYGYEQYF,TGTGCCAGCAGTTACGCGACTTACGGGTACGAGCAGTACTTC
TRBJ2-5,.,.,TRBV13,CASSPPGTYQETQYF,TGTGCCAGCAGCCCCCCCGGGACGTACCAAGAGACCCAGTACTTC
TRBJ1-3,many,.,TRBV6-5,CASSYGTGADGNTIYF,TGTGCCAGCAGTTACGGTACCGGGGCGGATGGAAACACCATATATTTT
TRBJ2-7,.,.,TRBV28,CASSLGPISYEQYF,TGTGCCAGCAGTTTGGGGCCGATTTCCTACGAGCAGTACTTC
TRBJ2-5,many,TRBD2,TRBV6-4,CASRDGTSGGSFFRETQYF,TGTGCCAGCAGGGACGGGACTAGCGGGGGCTCCTTTTTCCGAGAGACCCAGTACTTC
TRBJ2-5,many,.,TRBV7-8,CASSLSGDGDETQYF,TGTGCCAGCAGCTTATCTGGGGACGGCGACGAGACCCAGTACTTC
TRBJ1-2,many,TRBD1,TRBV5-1,CASSAGGEDYGYTF,TGCGCCAGCAGCGCAGGGGGTGAGGACTATGGCTACACCTTC
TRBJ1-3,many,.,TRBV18,CASSPRGQPGNTIYF,TGTGCCAGCTCACCACGGGGCCAACCTGGAAACACCATATATTTT
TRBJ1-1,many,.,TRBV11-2,CASSLDAGATEAFF,TGTGCCAGCAGCTTAGACGCGGGGGCCACTGAAGCTTTCTTT
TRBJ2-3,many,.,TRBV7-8,CASSARGRGADTQYF,TGTGCCAGCAGCGCTAGGGGGCGGGGAGCAGATACGCAGTATTTT
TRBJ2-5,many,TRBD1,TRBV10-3,CATRGRQGAETQYF,TGTGCCACCAGGGGCCGGCAGGGGGCAGAGACCCAGTACTTC
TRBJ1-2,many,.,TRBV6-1,CASSEAADSYFGYTF,TGTGCCAGCAGTGAAGCGGCGGACAGTTATTTTGGCTACACCTTC
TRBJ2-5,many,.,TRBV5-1,CASSESPQETQYF,TGCGCCAGCAGCGAGAGCCCACAAGAGACCCAGTACTTC
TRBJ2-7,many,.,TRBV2,CASSEDIYEQYF,TGTGCCAGCAGTGAAGACATCTACGAGCAGTACTTC
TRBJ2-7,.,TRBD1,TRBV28,CASSPPPGQASYEQYF,TGTGCCAGCAGCCCCCCCCCGGGACAGGCTTCCTACGAGCAGTACTTC
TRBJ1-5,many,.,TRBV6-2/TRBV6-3,CASSYIYSNQPQHF,TGTGCCAGCAGTTACATTTATAGCAATCAGCCCCAGCATTTT
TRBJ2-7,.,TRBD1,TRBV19,CATSIPGQITYEQYF,TGTGCCACCTCCATCCCGGGACAGATAACCTACGAGCAGTACTTC
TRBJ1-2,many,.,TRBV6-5,CASRQGRGGYTF,TGTGCCAGCAGACAGGGCAGAGGTGGCTACACCTTC
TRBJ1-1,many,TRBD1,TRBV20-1,CSARGQGEGAFF,TGCAGTGCTAGAGGACAGGGGGAGGGAGCTTTCTTT
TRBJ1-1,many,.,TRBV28,CASSGGAKAEAFF,TGTGCCAGCAGTGGGGGGGCGAAGGCTGAAGCTTTCTTT
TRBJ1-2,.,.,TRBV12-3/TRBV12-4,CASRDPTGHYGYTF,TGTGCCAGCAGAGACCCTACAGGGCACTATGGCTACACCTTC
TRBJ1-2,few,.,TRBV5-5,CASSLVYANYGYTF,TGTGCCAGCAGCTTGGTTTACGCTAACTATGGCTACACCTTC
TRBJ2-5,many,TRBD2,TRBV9,CASSVAGVTQETQYF,TGTGCCAGCAGCGTCGCGGGGGTCACCCAAGAGACCCAGTACTTC
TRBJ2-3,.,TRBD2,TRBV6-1,CASSRTGTSGGDTQYF,TGTGCCAGCAGTCGGACCGGGACTAGCGGGGGAGATACGCAGTATTTT
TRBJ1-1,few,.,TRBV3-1,CASSQDRLGKTEAFF,TGTGCCAGCAGCCAAGATCGGCTGGGAAAAACTGAAGCTTTCTTT
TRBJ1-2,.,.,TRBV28,CASTRGGAGDYGYTF,TGTGCCAGCACTCGGGGAGGAGCAGGGGACTATGGCTACACCTTC
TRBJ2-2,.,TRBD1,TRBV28,CASSLRTGLPTGELFF,TGTGCCAGCAGTTTAAGGACAGGCCTTCCGACCGGGGAGCTGTTTTTT
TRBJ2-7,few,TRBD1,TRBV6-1,CASTPGTGHYEQYF,TGTGCCAGCACCCCCGGGACAGGGCACTACGAGCAGTACTTC
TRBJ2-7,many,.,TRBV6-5,CASSYSYRPNVEQYF,TGTGCCAGCAGTTACTCGTACAGACCCAATGTGGAGCAGTACTTC
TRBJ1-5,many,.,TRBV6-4,CASSPLSWDRLFSNQPQHF,TGTGCCAGCAGTCCTTTAAGCTGGGACCGCCTCTTTAGCAATCAGCCCCAGCATTTT